What follows is one TCR beta chain and its context. The junction shows a germline mismatch at one end, possibly a read error. This sample was included in a study of blood T cells in healthy people across ages. The CDR3 sequence is 17 residues long. Per germline, CDR1 DFQATT and CDR2 SNEGSKA (reference sequence). Individuals who donated were healthy Caucasians from Russia aged about 6 to 90. Primed by a sample-barcoded 5' primer and a J-beta primer mix, a second PCR proceeded for about 6 to 11 cycles. Each cDNA molecule carried a tag from a template-switch adaptor that contained 12 random nucleotides. From the 5' RACE reads, TCRdb called clonotypes with MiXCR, one entry per CDR3 protein. The sample carries around 1.5 million distinct CDR3 sequences, 34% recorded once.

The clonotype comes from a young woman in good health. Source material: blood. The chain has TRBV20-1 and TRBJ2-7, with D uncertain. CDR3 residues: CSARDSRPKKTYYEQCF. The CDR3 DNA reads as TGCAGTGCTAGAGACTCGCGTCCAAAGAAGACCTATTACGAGCAGTGCTTC.